The T cell receptor (beta chain) under discussion was sequenced for a study of blood T cell repertoires in COVID-19. Background on the study: T cells, B-cell-depleted T cells, or PBMCs provided the cDNA or gDNA that served as material.

The CDR3 is 16 residues long. V lost 1 base and J lost 2; bases outside the gene matches: 8. Germline assignment: CDR1 LGHNA and CDR2 YNFKEQ. As originally analysed: Reference gene primers were amplified, and this amplification served to estimate nucleated cell counts. Profiled with immunoSEQ multiplex PCR; TCRdb holds only in-frame clones, not every one. Clonal size and the V and J genes are those of that table, whereas D and trimming came from the DNA. The sample consists of some 100,000 clones, 80% to 95% of them appearing once. The rearrangement links TRBV4-2 to TRBJ2-7, with 7 positions matching TRBD1. Sequencing used peripheral blood. The clonotype comes from a man between 50 and 59 years old with active COVID-19. CDR3 nucleotides: TGTGCCAGCAGCCAAGCCCCGGGACAGTTGACCTACGAGCAGTACTTC. Its translation is CASSQAPGQLTYEQYF.